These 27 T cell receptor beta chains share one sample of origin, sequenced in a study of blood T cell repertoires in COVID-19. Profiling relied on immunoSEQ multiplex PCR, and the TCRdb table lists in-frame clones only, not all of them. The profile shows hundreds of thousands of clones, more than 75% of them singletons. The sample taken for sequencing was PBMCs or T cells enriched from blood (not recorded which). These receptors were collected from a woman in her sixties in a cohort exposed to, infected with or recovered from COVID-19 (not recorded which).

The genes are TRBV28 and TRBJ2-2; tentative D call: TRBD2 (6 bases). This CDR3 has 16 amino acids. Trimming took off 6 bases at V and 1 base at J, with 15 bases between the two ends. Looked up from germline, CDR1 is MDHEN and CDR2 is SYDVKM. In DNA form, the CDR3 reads TGTGCCAGCAGCCATGGGAGGCAGGGGAACACCGGGGAGCTGTTTTTT. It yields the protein CASSHGRQGNTGELFF.

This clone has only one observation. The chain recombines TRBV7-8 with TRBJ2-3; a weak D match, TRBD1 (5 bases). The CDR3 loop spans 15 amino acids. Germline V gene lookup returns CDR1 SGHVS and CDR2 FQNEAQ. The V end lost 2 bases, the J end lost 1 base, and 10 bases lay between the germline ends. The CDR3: CASSLWKGGTDTQYF. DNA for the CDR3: TGTGCCAGCAGCTTATGGAAAGGGGGCACAGATACGCAGTATTTT.

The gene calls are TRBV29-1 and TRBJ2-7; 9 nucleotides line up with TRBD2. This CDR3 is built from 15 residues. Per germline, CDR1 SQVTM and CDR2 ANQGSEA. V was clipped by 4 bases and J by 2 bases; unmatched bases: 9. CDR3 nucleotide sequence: TGCAGCGTTGTTCTAGCGGGGCCGATCACCTACGAGCAGTACTTC. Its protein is CSVVLAGPITYEQYF.

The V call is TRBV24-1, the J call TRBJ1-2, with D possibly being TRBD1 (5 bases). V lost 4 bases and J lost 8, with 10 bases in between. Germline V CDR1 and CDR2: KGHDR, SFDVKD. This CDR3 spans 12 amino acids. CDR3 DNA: TGTGCCACCAGTGAAGTGAACAGGGGCTACACCTTC. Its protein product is CATSEVNRGYTF.

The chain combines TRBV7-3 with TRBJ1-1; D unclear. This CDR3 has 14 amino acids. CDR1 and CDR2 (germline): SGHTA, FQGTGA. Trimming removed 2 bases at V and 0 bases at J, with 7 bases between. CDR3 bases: TGTGCCAGCAGCTTAGGGCAGCTGAACACTGAAGCTTTCTTT. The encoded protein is CASSLGQLNTEAFF.

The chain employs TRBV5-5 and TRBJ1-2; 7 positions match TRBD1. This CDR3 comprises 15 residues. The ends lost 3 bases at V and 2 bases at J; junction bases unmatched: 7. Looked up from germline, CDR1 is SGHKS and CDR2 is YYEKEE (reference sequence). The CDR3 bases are TGTGCCAGCAGCTGGACCGGGACAGAAAACTATGGCTACACCTTC. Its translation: CASSWTGTENYGYTF.

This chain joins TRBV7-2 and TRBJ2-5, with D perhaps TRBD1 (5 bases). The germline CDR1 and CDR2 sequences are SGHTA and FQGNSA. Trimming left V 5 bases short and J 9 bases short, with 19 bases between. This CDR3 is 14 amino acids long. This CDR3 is CASSPRQGLEAQYF. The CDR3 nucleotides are TGTGCCAGCAGCCCCCGCCAGGGTCTTGAGGCCCAGTACTTC.

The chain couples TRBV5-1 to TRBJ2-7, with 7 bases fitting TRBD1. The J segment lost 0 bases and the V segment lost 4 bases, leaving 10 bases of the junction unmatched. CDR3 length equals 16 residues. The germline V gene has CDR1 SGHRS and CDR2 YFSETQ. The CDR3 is CASSTPGTVSSYEQYF. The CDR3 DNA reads TGCGCCAGCAGCACACCCGGGACAGTTAGCTCCTACGAGCAGTACTTC.

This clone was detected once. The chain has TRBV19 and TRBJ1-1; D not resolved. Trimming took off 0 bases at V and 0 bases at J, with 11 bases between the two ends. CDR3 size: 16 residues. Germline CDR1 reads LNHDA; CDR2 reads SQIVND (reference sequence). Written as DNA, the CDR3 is TGTGCCAGTAGTATAGACCCGAGACAAATGAACACTGAAGCTTTCTTT. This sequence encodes CASSIDPRQMNTEAFF.

The CDR3 is CATSEEGTDIPETQYF. The DNA of the CDR3 is TGTGCCACCAGTGAGGAGGGGACCGATATTCCGGAGACCCAGTACTTC. V usage is TRBV24-1 and J usage is TRBJ2-5, with a possible D match to TRBD2 (6 bases). This CDR3 contains 16 residues. V lost 4 bases and J 5 bases, leaving 19 bases between the germline ends. Per germline, CDR1 KGHDR and CDR2 SFDVKD.

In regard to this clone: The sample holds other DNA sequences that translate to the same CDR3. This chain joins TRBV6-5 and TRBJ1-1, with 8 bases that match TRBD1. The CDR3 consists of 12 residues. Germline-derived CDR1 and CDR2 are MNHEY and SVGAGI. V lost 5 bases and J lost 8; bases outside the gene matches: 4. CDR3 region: CASSLDRAEAFF. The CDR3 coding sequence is TGTGCCAGCAGTCTGGACAGGGCCGAAGCTTTCTTT.

The CDR3 DNA is TGTGCCAGCAGCTTAAGGGGACTACAGGGTTTGGAGGGCACTGAAGCTTTCTTT. This encodes CASSLRGLQGLEGTEAFF. The chain is built from TRBV7-9 and TRBJ1-1; a possible D gene is TRBD1 (6 bases). The CDR3 has 18 residues. Germline-derived CDR1 and CDR2 are SEHNR and FQNEAQ (reference sequence). V was clipped by 2 bases and J by 4 bases, with 23 bases between them. Complete variable domain (other parts from reference TRBV7-9 and TRBJ1-1): DTGVSQNPRHKITKRGQNVTFRCDPISEHNRLYWYRQTLGQGPEFLTYFQNEAQLEKSRLLSDRFSAERPKGSFSTLEIQRTEQGDSAMYLCASSLRGLQGLEGTEAFFGQGTRLTVV.

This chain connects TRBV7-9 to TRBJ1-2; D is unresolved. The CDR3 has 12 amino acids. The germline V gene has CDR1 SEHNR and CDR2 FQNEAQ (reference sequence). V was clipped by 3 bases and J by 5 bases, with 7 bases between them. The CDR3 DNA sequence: TGTGCCAGCAGCTTTACGGAGTATGGCTACACCTTC. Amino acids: CASSFTEYGYTF.

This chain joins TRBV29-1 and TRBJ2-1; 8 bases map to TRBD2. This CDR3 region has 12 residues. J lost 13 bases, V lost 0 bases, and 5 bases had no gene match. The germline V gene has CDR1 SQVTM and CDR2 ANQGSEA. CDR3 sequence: CSVEDNGGAQFF. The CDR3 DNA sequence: TGCAGCGTTGAAGATAACGGGGGGGCACAGTTCTTC.

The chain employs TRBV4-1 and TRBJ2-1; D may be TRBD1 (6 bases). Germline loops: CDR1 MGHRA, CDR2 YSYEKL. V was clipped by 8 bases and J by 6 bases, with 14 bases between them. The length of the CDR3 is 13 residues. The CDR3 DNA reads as TGCGCCAGCTCCCGGCTAGGGGGCAATGAGCAGTTCTTC. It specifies CASSRLGGNEQFF.

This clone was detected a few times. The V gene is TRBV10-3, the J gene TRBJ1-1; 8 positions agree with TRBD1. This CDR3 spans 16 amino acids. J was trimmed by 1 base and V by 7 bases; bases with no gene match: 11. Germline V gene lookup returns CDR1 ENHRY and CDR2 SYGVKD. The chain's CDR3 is CAIIESLGTGNTEAFF. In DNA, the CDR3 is TGTGCCATCATCGAGAGCCTCGGGACAGGGAACACTGAAGCTTTCTTT.

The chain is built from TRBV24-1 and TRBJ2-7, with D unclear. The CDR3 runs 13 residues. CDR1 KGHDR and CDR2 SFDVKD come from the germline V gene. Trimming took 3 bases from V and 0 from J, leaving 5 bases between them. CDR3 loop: CATSDPNSYEQYF. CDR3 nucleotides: TGTGCCACCAGTGATCCCAACTCCTACGAGCAGTACTTC.

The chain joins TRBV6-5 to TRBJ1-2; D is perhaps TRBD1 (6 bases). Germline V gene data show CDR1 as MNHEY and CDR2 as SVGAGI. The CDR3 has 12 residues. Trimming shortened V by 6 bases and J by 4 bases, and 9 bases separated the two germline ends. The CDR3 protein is CASRQGFYGYTF. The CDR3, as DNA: TGTGCCAGCAGACAGGGTTTCTATGGCTACACCTTC.

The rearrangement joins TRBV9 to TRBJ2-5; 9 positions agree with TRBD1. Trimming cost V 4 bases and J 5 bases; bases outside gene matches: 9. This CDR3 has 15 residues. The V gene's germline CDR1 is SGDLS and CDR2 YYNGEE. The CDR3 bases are TGTGCCAGCAGCCCTATGGGACAGGGCAGGGAGACCCAGTACTTC. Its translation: CASSPMGQGRETQYF. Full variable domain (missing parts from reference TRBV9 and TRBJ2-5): DSGVTQTPKHLITATGQRVTLRCSPRSGDLSVYWYQQSLDQGLQFLIQYYNGEERAKGNILERFSAQQFPDLHSELNLSSLELGDSALYFCASSPMGQGRETQYFGPGTRLLVL.

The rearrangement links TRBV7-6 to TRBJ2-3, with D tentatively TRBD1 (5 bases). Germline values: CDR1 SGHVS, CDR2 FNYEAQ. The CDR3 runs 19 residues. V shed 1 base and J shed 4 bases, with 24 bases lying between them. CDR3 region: CASSLVHSAPGRRADTQYF. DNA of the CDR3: TGTGCCAGCAGCTTAGTTCACAGTGCCCCAGGGCGCCGAGCAGATACGCAGTATTTT.

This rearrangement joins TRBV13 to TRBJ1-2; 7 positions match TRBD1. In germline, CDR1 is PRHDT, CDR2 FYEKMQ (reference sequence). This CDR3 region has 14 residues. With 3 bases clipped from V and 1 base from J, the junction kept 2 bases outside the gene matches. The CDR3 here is CASSFTGVNYGYTF. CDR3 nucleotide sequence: TGTGCCAGCAGCTTTACAGGGGTTAACTATGGCTACACCTTC.

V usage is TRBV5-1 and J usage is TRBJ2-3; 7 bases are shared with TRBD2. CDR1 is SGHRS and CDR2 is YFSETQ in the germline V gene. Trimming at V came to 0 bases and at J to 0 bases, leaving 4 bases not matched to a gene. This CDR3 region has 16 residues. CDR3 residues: CASSLAPRGSTDTQYF. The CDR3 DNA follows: TGCGCCAGCAGCTTGGCTCCGCGGGGGAGCACAGATACGCAGTATTTT.

In nucleotides, the CDR3 is TGCAGCGTTGAAGTTGGGACAGGGGGCGAGCAGTACTTC. Protein sequence: CSVEVGTGGEQYF. The rearrangement links TRBV29-1 to TRBJ2-7; TRBD1 aligns across 11 bases. CDR1 is SQVTM and CDR2 is ANQGSEA in the germline V gene. Losses at the gene ends were 1 base for V and 6 bases for J; bases not matched to a gene: 2. The CDR3 is made up of 13 amino acids.

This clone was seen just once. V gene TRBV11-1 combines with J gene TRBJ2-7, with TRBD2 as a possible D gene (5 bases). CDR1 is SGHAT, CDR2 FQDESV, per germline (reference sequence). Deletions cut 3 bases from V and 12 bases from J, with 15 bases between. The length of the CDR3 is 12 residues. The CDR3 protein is CASSLGVGGTYF. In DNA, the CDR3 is TGTGCCAGCAGCTTGGGAGTTGGAGGTACGTACTTC.

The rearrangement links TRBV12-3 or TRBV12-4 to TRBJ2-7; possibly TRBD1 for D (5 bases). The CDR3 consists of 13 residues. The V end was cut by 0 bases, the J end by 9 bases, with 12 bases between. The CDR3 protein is CASSLAGLPGQYF. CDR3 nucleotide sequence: TGTGCCAGCAGTTTAGCGGGGCTTCCCGGGCAGTACTTC.

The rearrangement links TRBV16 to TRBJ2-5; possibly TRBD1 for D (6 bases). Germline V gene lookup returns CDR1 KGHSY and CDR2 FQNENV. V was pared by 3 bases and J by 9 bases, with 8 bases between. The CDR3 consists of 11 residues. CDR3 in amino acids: CASSQKGAQYF. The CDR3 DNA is TGTGCCAGCAGCCAGAAGGGGGCCCAGTACTTC.

The CDR3 protein is CASSREKTADTQYF. CDR3 nucleotides: TGCGCCAGCAGCCGAGAAAAGACAGCAGATACGCAGTATTTT. The rearrangement links TRBV5-1 to TRBJ2-3, with TRBD1 as a possible D gene (5 bases). The CDR3 loop spans 14 amino acids. Trimming removed 4 bases at V and 4 bases at J, with 13 bases between. Germline V gene sequence: CDR1 SGHRS, CDR2 YFSETQ.